This entry lists 13 T cell receptor beta chains sequenced from one sample in a study of cytomegalovirus exposure and HLA in healthy donors. The method was immunoSEQ multiplex PCR; TCRdb's version includes in-frame clones alone and lacks a portion of them. Here the sample spans about 160,000 clones, 86% being singletons. The sequencing input was PBMCs. The receptor source for this set is a woman younger than 35 in good health and CMV-seronegative.

J is TRBJ2-3 and V is TRBV5-6, with 11 nucleotides matching TRBD2. J gave up 1 base and V 3 bases, and 7 bases lay outside the gene matches. The CDR3 sequence is 17 residues long. In germline, CDR1 is SGHDT, CDR2 YYEEEE. DNA of the CDR3: TGTGCCAGCAGCTCGGGACTAGCGGCCCGGGGCACAGATACGCAGTATTTT. Translated, it gives CASSSGLAARGTDTQYF.

The genes are TRBV5-1 and TRBJ2-7; weak D call: TRBD2 (6 bases). This CDR3 is built from 15 residues. CDR1 is SGHRS and CDR2 is YFSETQ in the germline V gene. Trimming cost V 4 bases and J 0 bases, with 14 bases left between them. The CDR3 region has the DNA TGCGCCAGCAGCACCCGCGGGGCCCCCTCCTACGAGCAGTACTTC. Amino acid sequence: CASSTRGAPSYEQYF. The full variable domain, in which reference TRBV5-1 and TRBJ2-7 provide the parts outside the CDR3, is KAGVTQTPRYLIKTRGQQVTLSCSPISGHRSVSWYQQTPGQGLQFLFEYFSETQRNKGNFPGRFSGRQFSNSRSEMNVSTLELGDSALYLCASSTRGAPSYEQYFGPGTRLTVT.

J is TRBJ1-2 and V is TRBV5-1; D is perhaps TRBD1 (6 bases). The CDR3 sequence is 15 residues long. Per germline, CDR1 SGHRS and CDR2 YFSETQ. V lost 1 base, J lost 6 bases, and 16 bases lay in between. The chain's CDR3 is CASSLSPWGQNGYTF. The CDR3 nucleotides are TGCGCCAGCAGCTTGTCTCCGTGGGGGCAGAATGGCTACACCTTC.

This sequence joins TRBV7-3 and TRBJ2-2; 7 nucleotides line up with TRBD1. In germline, CDR1 is SGHTA, CDR2 FQGTGA. After removal of 1 base from V and 9 bases from J, the junction contained 5 bases not matched to a gene. CDR3 length: 14 amino acids. The CDR3 here is CASSLRTGVRELFF. CDR3 coding DNA: TGTGCCAGCAGCTTAAGGACAGGAGTCCGGGAGCTGTTTTTT.

The V call is TRBV4-3, the J call TRBJ2-7, with TRBD1 matching over 8 bases. Trimming removed 0 bases from V and 5 bases from J; junction bases left unmatched: 6. Germline V gene sequence: CDR1 LGHNA, CDR2 YSLEER. The CDR3 is 15 residues long. CDR3 DNA sequence: TGCGCCAGCAGCCAAGATGCGACAGGGGCCCACGAGCAGTACTTC. Residues: CASSQDATGAHEQYF.

This clone was recorded only once. The chain recombines TRBV27 with TRBJ2-1, with D possibly matching TRBD1 (6 bases). CDR3 length equals 16 residues. Germline assignment: CDR1 MNHEY and CDR2 SMNVEV (reference sequence). Between the trimmed V and J ends, which lost 2 bases and 4 bases, there was a span of 15 bases. The CDR3 spells CASSLGRDITYNEQFF. The CDR3 bases are TGTGCCAGCAGTTTAGGTCGGGACATAACATACAATGAGCAGTTCTTC.

The chain uses TRBV21-1 and TRBJ1-5; TRBD1 is the table's D call, not checked against the DNA. TRBV21-1 is flagged as a pseudogene. CDR3 length equals 15 residues. The CDR3 spells CASRLQGYSNQPQHF. The CDR3 bases are TGTGCCAGCCGGCTCCAGGGGTATAGCAATCAGCCCCAGCATTTT.

CDR3 bases: TGTGCCAGCAGCACCAACAGGGGAGACGGCTACACCTTC. This encodes CASSTNRGDGYTF. V gene TRBV7-2 combines with J gene TRBJ1-2, with 7 bases matching TRBD1. Germline CDR1 reads SGHTA; CDR2 reads FQGNSA. Germline trimming cut 5 bases from V and 8 bases from J; bases unmatched to any gene: 8. The CDR3 runs 13 residues. Drawing the rest from reference TRBV7-2 and TRBJ1-2, the complete variable domain is GAGVSQSPSNKVTEKGKDVELRCDPISGHTALYWYRQSLGQGLEFLIYFQGNSAPDKSGLPSDRFSAERTGGSVSTLTIQRTQQEDSAVYLCASSTNRGDGYTFGSGTRLTVV.

In this sample, this clone turned up once. The chain employs TRBV7-6 and TRBJ2-1, with 10 nucleotides matching TRBD2. Germline V lookup: CDR1 SGHVS, CDR2 FNYEAQ. J gave up 10 bases and V 1 base, and 16 bases lay outside the gene matches. This CDR3 comprises 18 residues. The CDR3 DNA follows: TGTGCCAGCAGCTTAGAATATCCGGGTGCTAGCGGGGGTGGGGAGCAGTTCTTC. Translation gives CASSLEYPGASGGGEQFF.

The gene calls are TRBV27 and TRBJ1-1, with 7 nucleotides matching TRBD1. The ends lost 8 bases at V and 4 bases at J; junction bases unmatched: 10. Germline CDR1 is MNHEY and CDR2 is SMNVEV (reference sequence). This CDR3 has 14 residues. DNA of the CDR3: TGTGCCAGCCACCGGGACGGGGACAGCACTGAAGCTTTCTTT. This sequence encodes CASHRDGDSTEAFF.

V and J are TRBV5-6 and TRBJ2-3; 7 bases fit TRBD1. V shed 2 bases, J shed 0 bases, and the junction held 12 bases outside the gene matches. The CDR3 is 18 residues long. The V gene's germline CDR1 is SGHDT and CDR2 YYEEEE. CDR3 sequence: CASSFAQGQSPSTDTQYF. CDR3 coding DNA: TGTGCCAGCAGCTTCGCCCAGGGACAGTCCCCTAGCACAGATACGCAGTATTTT.

V usage is TRBV2 and J usage is TRBJ2-2; perhaps TRBD2 as D (6 bases). Between the trimmed V and J ends, which lost 7 bases and 5 bases, there was a span of 17 bases. The germline V gene encodes CDR1 SNHLY and CDR2 FYNNEI. The CDR3 spans 15 residues. In DNA, the CDR3 is TGTGCCAGCAACCGGGTGCAGGGAGGAACCGGGGAGCTGTTTTTT. It codes for CASNRVQGGTGELFF.

This chain uses TRBV5-1 with TRBJ1-2, with D uncertain. The germline V gene encodes CDR1 SGHRS and CDR2 YFSETQ. The V end was cut by 5 bases, the J end by 4 bases, with 12 bases between. This CDR3 is 13 amino acids long. The CDR3 spells CASSFDGGYGYTF. CDR3 in DNA: TGCGCCAGCAGTTTCGACGGAGGCTATGGCTACACCTTC.